This T cell receptor beta chain was profiled in a study of blood T cell repertoires in COVID-19. Study context: Samples came from the United States, Italy and Spain, spanning acute and convalescent COVID-19. Sample material is recorded as cDNA or gDNA derived from T cells, B-cell-depleted T cells, or PBMCs.

In the original workflow: Amplification from reference gene primers served as the basis for estimated nucleated cell counts. Assay used: immunoSEQ multiplex PCR; TCRdb lists only in-frame clones, some missing. That table gives V, J and clone size, and the DNA gave D and trimming. The sample includes 95,000 to 150,000 clones, 78% of them seen just once. The V and J ends lost 6 bases and 4 bases respectively, with 15 bases between them. The CDR3 runs 14 residues. CDR1 is LNHDA, CDR2 SQIVND, per germline (reference sequence). The material sequenced was peripheral blood. The V gene is TRBV19, the J gene TRBJ1-1; D remains unclear. The TCR originated in a man aged 65-85 years with acute or convalescent COVID-19. The CDR3 loop is CASRGWGGSTEAFF. CDR3 coding DNA: TGTGCCAGTAGGGGTTGGGGAGGGAGCACTGAAGCTTTCTTT.